This T cell receptor beta chain originates from a study of blood T cell repertoires in COVID-19. Study-wide context: Acute and convalescent COVID-19 specimens originated in the United States, Italy and Spain. PBMCs, B-cell-depleted T cells, or T cells provided the cDNA or gDNA that made up the material.

The CDR3 has 12 residues. CDR1 LNHDA and CDR2 SQIVND come from the germline V gene (reference sequence). Trimming shortened V by 8 bases and J by 4 bases, and 11 bases separated the two germline ends. As originally analysed: Reference gene primers were amplified, and this amplification served to estimate nucleated cell counts. The assay was immunoSEQ multiplex PCR, and TCRdb's table has in-frame clones only and misses some. Clone size and the V and J calls come from that table; the DNA yielded D and trimming. The sample holds 77,000 or so clones, 83% seen once. Material for sequencing was peripheral blood. The TCR sequence derives from a woman aged 55-70 years with acute or convalescent COVID-19. The chain is built from TRBV19 and TRBJ1-2; tentative D call: TRBD1 (6 bases). The CDR3 DNA is TGTGCCAGTCGAGGGACAATCTATGGCTACACCTTC. This codes for CASRGTIYGYTF. The full variable domain, in which reference TRBV19 and TRBJ1-2 provide the parts outside the CDR3, is DGGITQSPKYLFRKEGQNVTLSCEQNLNHDAMYWYRQDPGQGLRLIYYSQIVNDFQKGDIAEGYSVSREKKESFPLTVTSAQKNPTAFYLCASRGTIYGYTFGSGTRLTVV.